The text below deals with one T cell receptor beta chain. Its antigen is currently unknown. The record originates from a study of cytomegalovirus exposure and HLA in healthy donors. Regarding the study as a whole: TCR beta V segments were, for the most part, productive about 87% or about 30% of the time in an earlier analysis.

PCR used 60 Vbeta primers and 13 Jbeta primers. This table comes from immunoSEQ multiplex PCR, and its TCRdb copy is limited to in-frame clones, with some not included. The data show 120,000 to 150,000 clones, around three fifths seen once. The CDR3 extends over 13 amino acids. V was trimmed by 6 bases and J by 0 bases, leaving 6 bases between them. From germline, CDR1 is SGHDN and CDR2 FVKESK. The chain combines TRBV14 with TRBJ1-3; D not certain. The sample was PBMCs. The sequence was obtained from a woman in her thirties in good health and CMV-seropositive. CDR3 amino acids: CASRLSSGNTIYF. CDR3 in DNA: TGTGCCAGCAGGTTATCCTCTGGAAACACCATATATTTT.